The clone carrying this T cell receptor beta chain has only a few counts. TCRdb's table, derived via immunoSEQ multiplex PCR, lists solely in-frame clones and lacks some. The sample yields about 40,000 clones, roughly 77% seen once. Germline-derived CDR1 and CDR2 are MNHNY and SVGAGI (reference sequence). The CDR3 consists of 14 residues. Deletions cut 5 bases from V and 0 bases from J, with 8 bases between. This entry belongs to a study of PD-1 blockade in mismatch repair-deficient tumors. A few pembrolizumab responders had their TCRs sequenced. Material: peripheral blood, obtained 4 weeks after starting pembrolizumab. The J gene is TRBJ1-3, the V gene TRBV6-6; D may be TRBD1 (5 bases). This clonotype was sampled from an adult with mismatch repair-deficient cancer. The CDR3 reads CASSQGVSGNTIYF. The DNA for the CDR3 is TGTGCCAGCAGTCAAGGGGTCTCTGGAAACACCATATATTTT.